This T cell receptor beta chain was sequenced in a study of graft-versus-host responses after intestinal transplantation. Notes on the study in general: Those patients showing graft-donor T cell macrochimerism displayed high graft-versus-host to host-versus-graft clonal ratios in allografts.

Using immunoSEQ multiplex PCR, the repertoire was profiled, and TCRdb retains in-frame clones only, with some absent. The sample contains about 89,000 clones, 92% of which appear only once. Concerning this clone itself: The antigen is unknown. Its ends do not fully match the called genes, so a read error is possible.

The length of the CDR3 is 12 residues. Germline V lookup: CDR1 SNHLY, CDR2 FYNNEI. This receptor was taken from a human donor who received an intestinal transplant. The chain carries TRBV2 and TRBJ2-1, with unresolved D. The material was unstimulated CD4+ T cells sorted from spleen or lymph node cells, obtained before intestinal transplant. CDR3 region: CASSGTIQWQVF. The CDR3 region has the DNA TGTGCCAGCAGTGGGACCATACAATGGCAGGTCTTC.